This T cell receptor (beta chain) was found in a study of beta chain features in type 1 diabetes. Findings and caveats of the study: Shortening that was moderate but significant affected the TCRB CDR3s of Type 1 diabetes patients in all four CD4+ subsets. Compared to healthy donors, patients appeared to have naive, central memory and Treg TCRB repertoires that were more alike.

Germline V CDR1 and CDR2: GTSNPN, SVGIG (reference sequence). The CDR3 totals 12 residues. Deletions cut 4 bases from V and 4 bases from J, with 8 bases between. Worth noting for this clone: The antigen remains undetermined. Other DNA sequences in the sample encode the same CDR3.

Isolated RNA was reverse transcribed in full, so expressed TCRB transcripts were sequenced. Clones were read by immunoSEQ multiplex PCR, and TCRdb kept only the in-frame ones, dropping some. This sample has hundreds of thousands of clones, with around 15% found just once. The receptor was isolated from a man in his late teens or twenties with type 1 diabetes. The sequencing sample was made of naive CD4+ T cells from blood. The chain has TRBV30 and TRBJ1-5; D not resolved. The DNA for the CDR3 is TGTGCCTGGAACCGGGGTAATCAGCCCCAGCATTTT. Translated, it gives CAWNRGNQPQHF.